The next 8 T cell receptor beta chains were all read from a single sample in a study of shared clonotypes between healthy human individuals. Sequencing was performed with immunoSEQ multiplex PCR; in TCRdb, only in-frame clones are kept and a portion is missing. The repertoire consists of 2,500,000 or so clones, with 93% occurring once and the leading ten covering more than 0.35%. The sequenced sample was naive CD4+ T cells from PBMCs. Indicated subset: CD45RA+ positively selected. These receptors came from a man aged 18 to 35 in good health. Some clones in this sample may be carry-over from other donors' samples.

This chain connects TRBV29-1 to TRBJ2-1; the D gene is possibly TRBD1 (6 bases). The CDR3 covers 16 residues. Germline lookup yields CDR1 SQVTM and CDR2 ANQGSEA. V dropped 1 base and J dropped 6 bases, with 19 bases sitting between them. Here the CDR3 reads CSVEAISDRWSNEQFF. The CDR3 DNA is TGCAGCGTTGAAGCCATCTCCGACAGGTGGAGCAATGAGCAGTTCTTC.

Turning to this clone: Within the sample, other DNA sequences also encode this same CDR3. The chain is built from TRBV5-1 and TRBJ2-1; 7 bases align to TRBD2. Germline V gene sequence: CDR1 SGHRS, CDR2 YFSETQ. Trimming took 3 bases from V and 3 from J; bases not matched to a gene: 6. The CDR3 runs to 15 residues. The CDR3 DNA reads TGCGCCAGCAGCTGGGGGGGAGGCAGCTACAATGAGCAGTTCTTC. Translating it yields CASSWGGGSYNEQFF.

This rearrangement joins TRBV5-1 to TRBJ2-5; possibly TRBD1 or TRBD2 for D (5 bases each). The CDR3 has 15 residues. CDR1 and CDR2 (germline): SGHRS, YFSETQ. The V end lost 4 bases, the J end lost 3 bases, and 16 bases lay between the germline ends. The DNA of the CDR3 is TGCGCCAGCAGCGGCCGCCCGGGACGCGAAGAGACCCAGTACTTC. Amino acids: CASSGRPGREETQYF.

The genes are TRBV7-3 and TRBJ2-2; D may be TRBD1 (5 bases). The germline gives CDR1 SGHTA, CDR2 FQGTGA. The V and J ends lost 7 bases and 4 bases respectively, with 19 bases between them. There are 16 residues in the CDR3. CDR3 DNA: TGTGCCAGCACTCTTAATCGGCGGCAGGGCACCGGGGAGCTGTTTTTT. Translation gives CASTLNRRQGTGELFF.

A single count supports this clone. This sequence joins TRBV28 and TRBJ2-1; TRBD1 or TRBD2 may be the D gene (5 bases each). This CDR3 comprises 15 residues. In germline, CDR1 is MDHEN, CDR2 SYDVKM. Trimming pared 0 bases from V and 0 bases from J, leaving 6 bases between. As DNA, the CDR3 is TGTGCCAGCAGTTTATGGGGGGTCTCCTACAATGAGCAGTTCTTC. This gives the protein CASSLWGVSYNEQFF.

The CDR3 DNA reads TGTGCCAGCAGTTTGGGGGGATCGGCCAACGTCCTGACTTTC. Its protein product is CASSLGGSANVLTF. This sequence joins TRBV28 and TRBJ2-6; D is possibly TRBD2 (6 bases). V shed 3 bases and J shed 6 bases, with 9 bases lying between them. This CDR3 comprises 14 residues. The V gene's germline CDR1 is MDHEN and CDR2 SYDVKM. Filled out from reference TRBV28 and TRBJ2-6, the complete variable domain reads DVKVTQSSRYLVKRTGEKVFLECVQDMDHENMFWYRQDPGLGLRLIYFSYDVKMKEKGDIPEGYSVSREKKERFSLILESASTNQTSMYLCASSLGGSANVLTFGAGSRLTVL.

The V call is TRBV9, the J call TRBJ2-5; the D gene is possibly TRBD2 (6 bases). Germline CDR1 reads SGDLS; CDR2 reads YYNGEE. V lost 1 base and J 3 bases, leaving 13 bases between the germline ends. The length of the CDR3 is 15 residues. The CDR3 sequence is CASSVFGGMEETQYF. In DNA, the CDR3 is TGTGCCAGCAGCGTATTCGGAGGGATGGAAGAGACCCAGTACTTC. Filled out from reference TRBV9 and TRBJ2-5, the complete variable domain reads DSGVTQTPKHLITATGQRVTLRCSPRSGDLSVYWYQQSLDQGLQFLIQYYNGEERAKGNILERFSAQQFPDLHSELNLSSLELGDSALYFCASSVFGGMEETQYFGPGTRLLVL.

V and J are TRBV5-1 and TRBJ1-2; a possible D gene is TRBD1 (6 bases). V lost 7 bases, J lost 3 bases, and 16 bases lay in between. CDR3 length equals 14 residues. Per germline, CDR1 SGHRS and CDR2 YFSETQ. CDR3 sequence: CASGPATGDYGYTF. Written as DNA, the CDR3 is TGCGCCAGCGGACCGGCGACAGGCGACTATGGCTACACCTTC.